These 20 T cell receptor beta chains originate from one sample sequenced in a study of blood T cell repertoires in COVID-19. Data came from immunoSEQ multiplex PCR; TCRdb stores just in-frame clones and leaves some out. This table has over 350,000 clones, around 87% appearing once. Sequenced material: PBMCs or T cells enriched from blood (not recorded which). The receptors shown here come from a young woman with acute COVID-19.

The chain joins TRBV11-2 to TRBJ2-6, with TRBD2 matching 14 bases. After removal of 5 bases from V and 3 bases from J, the junction contained 6 bases not matched to a gene. The CDR3 has 18 residues. Germline assignment: CDR1 SGHAT and CDR2 FQNNGV. The CDR3 protein is CASSPGLAGVNGANVLTF. The CDR3, as DNA: TGTGCCAGCAGCCCGGGACTAGCGGGGGTAAATGGGGCCAACGTCCTGACTTTC.

V gene TRBV10-1 combines with J gene TRBJ1-2, with 8 bases matching TRBD1. Trimming at V came to 8 bases and at J to 4 bases, leaving 6 bases not matched to a gene. The CDR3 sequence is 13 residues long. From germline, CDR1 is WNHNN and CDR2 SYGVQD (reference sequence). The CDR3 DNA follows: TGCGCCAGCGGAGACGGACAGGGCTATGGCTACACCTTC. This sequence encodes CASGDGQGYGYTF.

This chain links TRBV18 with TRBJ2-1, with TRBD2 identical over 10 bases. V lost 3 bases to trimming and J lost 12 bases; unmatched junction nucleotides: 8. In germline, CDR1 is KGHSH, CDR2 LQKENI. The CDR3 has 14 amino acids. The CDR3 DNA sequence: TGTGCCAGCTCACCGATTACTAGCGGGGAAACGCAGTTCTTC. Its translation: CASSPITSGETQFF.

The chain is built from TRBV18 and TRBJ1-3, with 7 bases matching TRBD1. This CDR3 is 14 amino acids long. J lost 6 bases, V lost 3 bases, and 5 bases had no gene match. Germline V gene data show CDR1 as KGHSH and CDR2 as LQKENI. CDR3 DNA: TGTGCCAGCTCACCGGGACAGATTCTAAACACCATATATTTT. This gives the protein CASSPGQILNTIYF.

The CDR3 region is CASGWTSGPLQQYF. The DNA of the CDR3 is TGCGCCAGCGGCTGGACTAGCGGGCCACTTCAGCAGTATTTT. The chain carries TRBV5-1 and TRBJ2-3; 11 bases are shared with TRBD2. J lost 11 bases, V lost 7 bases, and 12 bases had no gene match. Looked up from germline, CDR1 is SGHRS and CDR2 is YFSETQ. The CDR3 has 14 amino acids.

The chain combines TRBV7-8 with TRBJ2-1, with 11 nucleotides matching TRBD2. This CDR3 region has 16 residues. Germline V lookup: CDR1 SGHVS, CDR2 FQNEAQ. V dropped 5 bases and J dropped 7; count of bases not matched to a gene: 10. CDR3: CASSLDSGGARNEQFF. CDR3 coding DNA: TGTGCCAGCAGCCTAGATAGCGGGGGGGCTCGGAATGAGCAGTTCTTC. Using reference TRBV7-8 and TRBJ2-1 for the parts outside the CDR3, the full variable domain is GAGVSQSPRYKVAKRGQDVALRCDPISGHVSLFWYQQALGQGPEFLTYFQNEAQLDKSGLPSDRFFAERPEGSVSTLKIQRTQQEDSAVYLCASSLDSGGARNEQFFGPGTRLTVL.

The rearrangement joins TRBV6-5 to TRBJ2-7; D not resolved. The CDR3 is 12 amino acids. Trimming took off 1 base at V and 6 bases at J, with 7 bases between the two ends. From germline, CDR1 is MNHEY and CDR2 SVGAGI. The CDR3 region has the DNA TGTGCCAGCAGTTACTACGGCGGCGAGCAGTACTTC. This sequence encodes CASSYYGGEQYF.

The chain links TRBV5-8 to TRBJ1-5, with 7 bases that match TRBD1. This CDR3 is 17 amino acids long. Germline values: CDR1 SGHTS, CDR2 YDEGEE. The ends lost 0 bases at V and 2 bases at J; junction bases unmatched: 8. The CDR3 sequence is CASSLGSTGAGNQPQHF. In nucleotides, the CDR3 is TGTGCCAGCAGCTTGGGGAGTACAGGGGCTGGCAATCAGCCCCAGCATTTT.

This chain links TRBV7-8 with TRBJ1-5; a possible D gene is TRBD1 (5 bases). Looked up from germline, CDR1 is SGHVS and CDR2 is FQNEAQ. The CDR3 has 16 amino acids. Trimming removed 5 bases at V and 2 bases at J, with 16 bases between. The CDR3 nucleotides read TGTGCCAGCAGCCCGGGGGGGGAGTCCGGCAATCAGCCCCAGCATTTT. Its translation: CASSPGGESGNQPQHF.

This chain links TRBV29-1 with TRBJ2-2, with TRBD2 matching 7 bases. This CDR3 is built from 14 residues. V gave up 3 bases and J gave up 1 base; unmatched junction bases: 2. Germline lookup yields CDR1 SQVTM and CDR2 ANQGSEA. CDR3 DNA sequence: TGCAGCGTTGACGCGGGGGAGAACACCGGGGAGCTGTTTTTT. Residues: CSVDAGENTGELFF.

The rearrangement joins TRBV6-1 to TRBJ2-1; possibly TRBD2 for D (7 bases). Germline lookup yields CDR1 MNHNS and CDR2 SASEGT. The CDR3 contains 18 residues. Between the trimmed V and J ends, which lost 3 bases and 2 bases, there was a span of 20 bases. The CDR3 region has the DNA TGTGCCAGCAGTGAGTGGGGCTTGACGGGGGGCACCTACAATGAGCAGTTCTTC. This codes for CASSEWGLTGGTYNEQFF.

The chain is built from TRBV30 and TRBJ2-3; 9 bases are shared with TRBD2. The CDR3 runs to 15 residues. V was clipped by 5 bases and J by 2 bases; unmatched bases: 8. Germline V CDR1 and CDR2: GTSNPN, SVGIG (reference sequence). CDR3: CAWDPGTSPTDTQYF. The CDR3, as DNA: TGTGCCTGGGACCCCGGGACTAGCCCCACAGATACGCAGTATTTT.

The chain joins TRBV7-7 to TRBJ2-2; D unresolved. Trimming removed 5 bases at V and 0 bases at J, with 13 bases between. Germline CDR1 SSHAT, CDR2 FNYEAQ (reference sequence). The CDR3 runs 16 residues. The CDR3 DNA follows: TGTGCCAGCAGCAACCACTACACCGCGAACACCGGGGAGCTGTTTTTT. Translated, it gives CASSNHYTANTGELFF.

This clone showed up just a few times. This sequence joins TRBV4-1 and TRBJ2-5; D is perhaps TRBD2 (8 bases). Trimming took off 4 bases at V and 2 bases at J, with 17 bases between the two ends. Germline V gene data show CDR1 as MGHRA and CDR2 as YSYEKL. The CDR3 covers 16 residues. The CDR3 DNA reads as TGCGCCAGCAGCCTCCGGGACAGCGGGGGACAAGAGACCCAGTACTTC. Translating it yields CASSLRDSGGQETQYF.

J is TRBJ1-2 and V is TRBV7-8; 10 nucleotides line up with TRBD1. J lost 5 bases, V lost 5 bases, and 8 bases had no gene match. The germline CDR1 and CDR2 sequences are SGHVS and FQNEAQ. CDR3 length: 15 amino acids. The CDR3 here is CASSLQGTGEYGYTF. Written as DNA, the CDR3 is TGTGCCAGCAGCCTCCAGGGGACAGGGGAGTATGGCTACACCTTC.

The rearrangement links TRBV24-1 to TRBJ2-7; 7 positions agree with TRBD1. CDR1 is KGHDR and CDR2 is SFDVKD in the germline V gene. The CDR3 is 16 residues long. The trim removed 3 bases at V and 7 bases at J, leaving 14 bases unmatched. CDR3 region: CATSDTRDSTRQEQYF. The CDR3 nucleotides read TGTGCCACCAGTGATACCCGGGACAGCACCCGCCAGGAGCAGTACTTC.

V and J are TRBV30 and TRBJ1-1; D remains ambiguous. Deletions cut 4 bases from V and 3 bases from J, with 24 bases between. Germline CDR1 and CDR2: GTSNPN and SVGIG (reference sequence). The CDR3 contains 17 residues. The DNA for the CDR3 is TGTGCCTGGATCTCGACACTAACTAGGTCCATGGACACTGAAGCTTTCTTT. This codes for CAWISTLTRSMDTEAFF.

The chain carries TRBV7-9 and TRBJ2-3, with TRBD2 identical over 12 bases. The CDR3 totals 19 residues. Trimming at V came to 3 bases and at J to 0 bases, leaving 10 bases not matched to a gene. CDR1 and CDR2 from the germline V gene are SEHNR and FQNEAQ (reference sequence). CDR3 amino acids: CASSFTRLAGAASTDTQYF. In nucleotides, the CDR3 is TGTGCCAGCAGCTTCACCCGACTAGCGGGGGCCGCTAGCACAGATACGCAGTATTTT.

V is TRBV18 and J is TRBJ1-2; a possible D gene is TRBD1 (6 bases). The CDR3 has 16 residues. Looked up from germline, CDR1 is KGHSH and CDR2 is LQKENI. V gave up 2 bases and J gave up 1 base, with 14 bases separating them. DNA of the CDR3: TGTGCCAGCTCACCAGGCGGGGGGGGCCGTAACTATGGCTACACCTTC. It translates to CASSPGGGGRNYGYTF.

Only a few counts were recorded for this clone. V gene TRBV30 combines with J gene TRBJ1-1, with a possible D match to TRBD1 (5 bases). V lost 3 bases to trimming and J lost 4 bases, with 9 bases between them. CDR3 length equals 12 residues. Germline CDR1 and CDR2: GTSNPN and SVGIG (reference sequence). Here the CDR3 reads CAWSKGSTEAFF. The CDR3 DNA is TGTGCCTGGAGCAAGGGGTCCACTGAAGCTTTCTTT.